This TCR beta chain was sequenced for a study of blood T cell repertoires in COVID-19. The wider study: T cells, B-cell-depleted T cells, or PBMCs provided the cDNA or gDNA that served as material.

TCRdb's copy holds only in-frame clones and misses some; the assay was immunoSEQ multiplex PCR. The data show under 300,000 clones, just over 85% seen once. V was shortened by 5 bases and J by 7 bases, with 9 bases between the two germline ends. The CDR3 sequence is 12 residues long. The germline V gene encodes CDR1 MDHEN and CDR2 SYDVKM. Material for sequencing was PBMCs or T cells enriched from blood (not recorded which). The clonotype originates from a man in his late teens or twenties who had recovered from COVID-19. This chain links TRBV28 with TRBJ2-4; tentatively, D is TRBD1 (6 bases). In DNA, the CDR3 is TGTGCCAGCAGTAACAGGGCGAACATTCAGTACTTC. It yields the protein CASSNRANIQYF.